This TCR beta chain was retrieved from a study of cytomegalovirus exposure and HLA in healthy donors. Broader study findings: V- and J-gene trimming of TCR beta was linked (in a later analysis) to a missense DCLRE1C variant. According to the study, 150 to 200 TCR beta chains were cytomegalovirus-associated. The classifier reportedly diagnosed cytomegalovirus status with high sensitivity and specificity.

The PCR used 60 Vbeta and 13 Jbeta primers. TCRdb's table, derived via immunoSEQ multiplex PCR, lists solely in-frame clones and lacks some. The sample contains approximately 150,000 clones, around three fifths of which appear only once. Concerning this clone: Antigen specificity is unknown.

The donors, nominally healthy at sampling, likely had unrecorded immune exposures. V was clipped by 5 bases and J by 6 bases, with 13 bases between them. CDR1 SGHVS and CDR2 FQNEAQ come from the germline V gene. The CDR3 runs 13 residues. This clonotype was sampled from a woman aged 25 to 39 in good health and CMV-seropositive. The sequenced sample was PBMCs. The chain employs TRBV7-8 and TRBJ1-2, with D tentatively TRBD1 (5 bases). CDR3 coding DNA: TGTGCCAGCAGCCTCAGGGTCCCTAATGGCTACACCTTC. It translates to CASSLRVPNGYTF.